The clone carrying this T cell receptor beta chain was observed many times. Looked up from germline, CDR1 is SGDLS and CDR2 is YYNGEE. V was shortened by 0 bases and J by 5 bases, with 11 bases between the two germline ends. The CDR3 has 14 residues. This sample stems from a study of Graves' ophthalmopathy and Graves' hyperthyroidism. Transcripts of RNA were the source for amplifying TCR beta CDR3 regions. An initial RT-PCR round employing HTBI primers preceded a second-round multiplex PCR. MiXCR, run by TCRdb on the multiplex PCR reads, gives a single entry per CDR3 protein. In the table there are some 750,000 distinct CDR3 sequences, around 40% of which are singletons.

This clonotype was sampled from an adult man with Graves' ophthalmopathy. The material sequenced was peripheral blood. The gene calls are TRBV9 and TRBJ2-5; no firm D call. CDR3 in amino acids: CASSVGRAWETQYF. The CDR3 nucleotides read TGTGCCAGCAGCGTAGGAAGGGCCTGGGAGACCCAGTACTTC.